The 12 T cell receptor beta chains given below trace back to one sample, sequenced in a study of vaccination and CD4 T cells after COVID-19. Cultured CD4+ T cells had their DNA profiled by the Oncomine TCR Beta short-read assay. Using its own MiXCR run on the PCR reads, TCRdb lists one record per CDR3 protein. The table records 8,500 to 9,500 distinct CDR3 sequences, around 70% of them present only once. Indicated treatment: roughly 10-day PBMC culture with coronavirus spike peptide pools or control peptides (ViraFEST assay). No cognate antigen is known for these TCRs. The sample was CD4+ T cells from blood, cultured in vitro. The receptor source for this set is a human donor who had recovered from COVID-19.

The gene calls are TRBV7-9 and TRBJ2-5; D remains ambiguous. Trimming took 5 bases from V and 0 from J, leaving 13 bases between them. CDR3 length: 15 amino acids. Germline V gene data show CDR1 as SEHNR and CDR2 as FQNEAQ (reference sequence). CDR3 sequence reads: CASSPKNQNQETQYF. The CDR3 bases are TGTGCCAGCAGCCCAAAAAACCAAAACCAAGAGACCCAGTACTTC.

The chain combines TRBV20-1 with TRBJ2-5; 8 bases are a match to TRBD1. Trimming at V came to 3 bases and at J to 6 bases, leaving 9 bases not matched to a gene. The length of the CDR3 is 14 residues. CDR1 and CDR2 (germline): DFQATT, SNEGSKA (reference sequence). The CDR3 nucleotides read TGCAGTGCTAGTTCCGGACAGGGTATACAGACCCAGTACTTC. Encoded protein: CSASSGQGIQTQYF.

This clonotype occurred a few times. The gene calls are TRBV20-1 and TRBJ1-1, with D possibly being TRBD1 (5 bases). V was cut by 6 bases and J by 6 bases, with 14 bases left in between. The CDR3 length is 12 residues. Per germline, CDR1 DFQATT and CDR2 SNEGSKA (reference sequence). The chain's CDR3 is CSAPGQGAEAFF. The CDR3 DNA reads TGCAGTGCCCCGGGCCAGGGAGCTGAAGCTTTCTTT.

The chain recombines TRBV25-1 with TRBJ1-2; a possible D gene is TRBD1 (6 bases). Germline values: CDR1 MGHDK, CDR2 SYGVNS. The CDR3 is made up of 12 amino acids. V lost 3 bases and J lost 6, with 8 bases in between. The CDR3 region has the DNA TGTGCCAGCAGTGACAGGGGCGATGGCTACACCTTC. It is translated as CASSDRGDGYTF.

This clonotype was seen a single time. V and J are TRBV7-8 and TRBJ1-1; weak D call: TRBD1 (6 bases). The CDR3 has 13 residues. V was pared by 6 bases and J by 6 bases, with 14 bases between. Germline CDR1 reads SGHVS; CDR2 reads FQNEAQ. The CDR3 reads CASSSRGSAEAFF. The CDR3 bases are TGTGCCAGCAGTTCGAGGGGGTCGGCTGAAGCTTTCTTT.

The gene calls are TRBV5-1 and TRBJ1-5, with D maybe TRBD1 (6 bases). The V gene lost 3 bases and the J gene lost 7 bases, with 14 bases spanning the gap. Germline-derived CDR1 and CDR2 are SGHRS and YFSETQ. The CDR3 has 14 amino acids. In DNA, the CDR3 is TGCGCCAGCAGCTCGACAGGAACCGACCAGCCCCAGCATTTT. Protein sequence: CASSSTGTDQPQHF.

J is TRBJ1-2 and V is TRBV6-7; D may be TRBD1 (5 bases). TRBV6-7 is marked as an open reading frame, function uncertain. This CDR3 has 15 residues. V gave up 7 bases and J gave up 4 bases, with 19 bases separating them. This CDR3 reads CASTNRDPTTYGYTF. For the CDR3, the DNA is TGTGCCAGCACGAACCGGGACCCGACGACCTATGGCTACACCTTC.

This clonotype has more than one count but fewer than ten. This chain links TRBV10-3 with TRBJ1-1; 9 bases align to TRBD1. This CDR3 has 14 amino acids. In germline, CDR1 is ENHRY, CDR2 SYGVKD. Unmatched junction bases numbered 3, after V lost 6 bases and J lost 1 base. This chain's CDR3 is CAIRRDRANTEAFF. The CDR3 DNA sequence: TGTGCCATCAGGAGGGACAGGGCGAACACTGAAGCTTTCTTT.

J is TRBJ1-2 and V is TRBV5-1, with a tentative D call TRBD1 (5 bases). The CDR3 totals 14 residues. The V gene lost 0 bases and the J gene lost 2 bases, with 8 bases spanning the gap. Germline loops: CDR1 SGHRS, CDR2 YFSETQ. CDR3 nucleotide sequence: TGCGCCAGCAGCTTGGAGGGGCGGAACTATGGCTACACCTTC. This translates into CASSLEGRNYGYTF.

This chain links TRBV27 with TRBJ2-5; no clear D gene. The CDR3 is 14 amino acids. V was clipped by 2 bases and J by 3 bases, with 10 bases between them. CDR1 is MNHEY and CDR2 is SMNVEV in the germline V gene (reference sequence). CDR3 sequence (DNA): TGTGCCAGCAGTTTAGGTAGCAGTAAAGAGACCCAGTACTTC. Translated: CASSLGSSKETQYF.

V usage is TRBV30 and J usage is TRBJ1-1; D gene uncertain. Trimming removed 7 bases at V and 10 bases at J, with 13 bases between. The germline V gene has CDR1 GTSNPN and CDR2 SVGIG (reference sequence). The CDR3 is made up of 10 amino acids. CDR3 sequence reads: CALGSSGAFF. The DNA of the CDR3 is TGTGCCTTGGGATCCTCTGGAGCTTTCTTT.

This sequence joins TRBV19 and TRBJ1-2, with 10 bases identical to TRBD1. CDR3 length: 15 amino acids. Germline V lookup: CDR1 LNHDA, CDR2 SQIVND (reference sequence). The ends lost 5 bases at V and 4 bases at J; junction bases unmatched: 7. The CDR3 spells CASSSGRDRGYGYTF. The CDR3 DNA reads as TGTGCCAGTAGTTCCGGCCGGGACAGGGGCTATGGCTACACCTTC.